The rows below give T cell receptor beta chains drawn from one sample of a study of T cell repertoires in cytomegalovirus infection. The antigens for these receptors are not known. TCRdb processed the reads anew with MiXCR; each CDR3 protein has one entry. The sample has around 310,000 distinct CDR3 sequences, 25% to 30% seen once. The specimen comprised cultured PBMCs, sampled from culture after CMV antigen stimulation. These receptors were collected from a human donor in good health (CMV status not recorded). Some clones in this sample may be carry-over from other donors' samples. Both conserved end residues are part of each CDR3. The D gene is left open where the match is weak. Not all rows give a size; the values are once, few, many and, for expanded clones, a class.

>TRBV25-1|TRBJ2-3|few|.
TGTGCCAGCAGAAATCCTAGCCTTAGCACAGATACGCAGTATTTT
CASRNPSLSTDTQYF
>TRBV7-8|TRBJ1-2|many|.
TGTGCCAGCAGCCTTAGACCCCCTGGCTATGGCTACACCTTC
CASSLRPPGYGYTF
>TRBV20-1|TRBJ2-7|.|.
TGCAGTGCCAGGGACCCAGTCGGGACCTACGAGCAGTACTTC
CSARDPVGTYEQYF
>TRBV19|TRBJ2-7|many|TRBD1
TGTGCCAGCAGCCCCGGACAGGGCGCCTACGAGCAGTACTTC
CASSPGQGAYEQYF
>TRBV5-1|TRBJ2-3|.|TRBD2
TGCGCCAGCACCAAACGACTAGCGGGAGATACAGATACGCAGTATTTT
CASTKRLAGDTDTQYF
>TRBV15|TRBJ2-6|.|.
TGTGCCACCAGCCCCGCGGCGGCAAGGACCGGGGCCAACGTCCTGACTTTC
CATSPAAARTGANVLTF
>TRBV28|TRBJ1-1|.|TRBD1
TGTGCCAGCAGGGCCTGGACAGGGGCTAACACTGAAGCTTTCTTT
CASRAWTGANTEAFF
>TRBV7-9|TRBJ2-5|.|TRBD2
TGTGCCAGCAGCCACGAAAAGGTCCTAGCGGCTAAAGAGACCCAGTACTTC
CASSHEKVLAAKETQYF
>TRBV6-1|TRBJ2-1|.|.
TGTGCCAGCAGTGAACTGACGGGGGCCCACAATGAGCAGTTCTTC
CASSELTGAHNEQFF
>TRBV28|TRBJ2-1|many|TRBD2
TGTGCCAGCAGTCCCCGGACTAGCGGGATTTACAATGAGCAGTTCTTC
CASSPRTSGIYNEQFF
>TRBV7-8|TRBJ1-3|.|.
TGTGCCAGCACCACACAGCGGACTCCCGCCTCTGGAAACACCATATATTTT
CASTTQRTPASGNTIYF
>TRBV24-1|TRBJ2-5|.|TRBD1
TGTGCCACCAGTGACCATGACAGGGTCGTAAGTCAAGAGACCCAGTACTTC
CATSDHDRVVSQETQYF
>TRBV29-1|TRBJ2-2|.|.
TGCAGCGTTGAAGATCAACAGGTGTCGAACACCGGGGAGCTGTTTTTT
CSVEDQQVSNTGELFF
>TRBV20-1|TRBJ1-2|.|.
TGCAGTGCTAGAGAGGCCAGTTACTATGGCTACACCTTC
CSAREASYYGYTF
>TRBV11-2|TRBJ2-7|.|.
TGTGCCAGCAGCATTGGGGGGAAGCAGTACTTC
CASSIGGKQYF
>TRBV6-1|TRBJ2-6|few|.
TGTGCCAGCACTATCTCTGGGGCCAACGTCCTGACTTTC
CASTISGANVLTF
>TRBV6-1|TRBJ2-3|few|.
TGTGCCAGCAGTGAAAGGGGGGGACGCACAGATACGCAGTATTTT
CASSERGGRTDTQYF
>TRBV27|TRBJ2-7|once|TRBD1
TGTGCCAGCTCCAAAGGCAGGGGGCGGAGGGACGAGCAGTACTTC
CASSKGRGRRDEQYF
>TRBV7-8|TRBJ1-1|few|.
TGTGCCAGCAGCTTAGTTGGGAGTTTGAACACTGAAGCTTTCTTT
CASSLVGSLNTEAFF
>TRBV2|TRBJ1-5|.|.
TGTGCCAGCAGTGGGGGCAGGGGCGATCAGCCCCAGCATTTT
CASSGGRGDQPQHF
>TRBV7-2|TRBJ2-1|.|TRBD2
TGTGCCAGCAGCTGGACTAGCGGGAGAACGAATGAGCAGTTCTTC
CASSWTSGRTNEQFF
>TRBV12-3/TRBV12-4|TRBJ1-1|.|.
TGTGCCAGCAAACAGACGAACACTGAAGCTTTCTTT
CASKQTNTEAFF
>TRBV12-3/TRBV12-4|TRBJ2-4|few|TRBD2
TGTGCCAGCAGCCTCACTAGCGGGAGCCCGGGGGACATTCAGTACTTC
CASSLTSGSPGDIQYF
>TRBV12-3/TRBV12-4|TRBJ1-2|many|.
TGTGCCAGCAGCTTAGGGGGGGGTGGCTACACCTTC
CASSLGGGGYTF
>TRBV6-1|TRBJ2-1|.|.
TGTGCCAGCAGTTCGACTTTTTACAATGAGCAGTTCTTC
CASSSTFYNEQFF
>TRBV10-3|TRBJ1-5|.|TRBD1
TGTGCCATCAGTCCTGTCGCAGGGGGCTACAATCAGCCCCAGCATTTT
CAISPVAGGYNQPQHF
>TRBV7-2|TRBJ2-1|few|TRBD2
TGTGCCAGCAGCAAGCGGGGGTCCTACAATGAGCAGTTCTTC
CASSKRGSYNEQFF
>TRBV6-5|TRBJ2-7|few|.
TGTGCCAGCAGTTACTCTGTCTACTACGAGCAGTACTTC
CASSYSVYYEQYF
>TRBV27|TRBJ1-6|few|.
TGTGCCAGCAGTTTGGGGAGGAGCTCCTATAATTCACCCCTCCACTTT
CASSLGRSSYNSPLHF
>TRBV10-3|TRBJ2-3|.|TRBD2
TGTGCCATCAGATCGACTAGCGCGAACACAGATACGCAGTATTTT
CAIRSTSANTDTQYF
>TRBV6-1|TRBJ1-6|few|.
TGTGCCAGCAGTGAAACATACAGAAAATTCTCCTATAATTCACCCCTCCACTTT
CASSETYRKFSYNSPLHF
>TRBV25-1|TRBJ2-7|.|.
TGTGCCAGCTTATCTGGTGGCTCCTACGAGCAGTACTTC
CASLSGGSYEQYF
>TRBV7-6|TRBJ2-6|.|TRBD1
TGTGCCAGCAGACCCCGGGACAGGGTTTCCTCTGGGGCCAACGTCCTGACTTTC
CASRPRDRVSSGANVLTF
>TRBV11-2|TRBJ2-5|.|TRBD2
TGTGCCAGCAGCTTCACTAGCGGGATGAAGAGGGAGACCCAGTACTTC
CASSFTSGMKRETQYF
>TRBV5-6|TRBJ1-1|few|.
TGTGCCAGCAGCTTCCACAGGGCGGGTAGAGACACTGAAGCTTTCTTT
CASSFHRAGRDTEAFF
>TRBV7-2|TRBJ2-5|few|TRBD2
TGTGCCAGCAGCGCTAGCGGGAGAGTGGCGGAGACCCAGTACTTC
CASSASGRVAETQYF
>TRBV6-1|TRBJ1-5|few|.
TGTGCCAGCAGTTTACAGGGCAATGATCAGCCCCAGCATTTT
CASSLQGNDQPQHF
>TRBV10-3|TRBJ2-7|.|TRBD1
TGTGCCATCAGTGATCGGACCGGGACAGGATACATTACTTTTCCCTACGAGCAGTACTTC
CAISDRTGTGYITFPYEQYF
>TRBV12-3/TRBV12-4|TRBJ1-6|many|.
TGTGCCAGCAGTTTAAGCCCAGGGCACGGCTCCTATAATTCACCCCTCCACTTT
CASSLSPGHGSYNSPLHF
>TRBV2|TRBJ1-1|.|.
TGTGCCAGCCCCAGGGACGGACAGAACACTGAAGCTTTCTTT
CASPRDGQNTEAFF
>TRBV7-6|TRBJ1-2|few|.
TGTGCCAGCAGCTTCGGGCAAGGCTACACCTTC
CASSFGQGYTF
>TRBV11-2|TRBJ1-4|.|.
TGTGCCAGCAGTCGGTCCCTGGGGGAAAAACTGTTTTTT
CASSRSLGEKLFF
>TRBV7-6|TRBJ1-6|.|.
TGTGCCAGCAGCTTAGCCAGTAATTCACCCCTCCACTTT
CASSLASNSPLHF
>TRBV20-1|TRBJ2-1|many|.
TGCAGTGCTAGACAGCTCTACAATGAGCAGTTCTTC
CSARQLYNEQFF
>TRBV28|TRBJ1-2|.|.
TGTGCCAGCAGTTTAGAGGCCGGACTTGGCTATGGCTACACCTTC
CASSLEAGLGYGYTF
>TRBV7-2|TRBJ1-3|.|TRBD1
TGTGCCAGCACCCCAGGGGGCAGTGGAAACACCATATATTTT
CASTPGGSGNTIYF
>TRBV7-3|TRBJ2-2|.|.
TGTGCCAGCAGCTTAAGGCCTGGGAACACCGGGGAGCTGTTTTTT
CASSLRPGNTGELFF
>TRBV20-1|TRBJ2-3|.|.
TGCAGTGCTAGGTTCAGCGGTTCAACAGATACGCAGTATTTT
CSARFSGSTDTQYF
>TRBV11-2|TRBJ2-5|.|TRBD2
TGTGCCAGCAGCCGCGGGACTAGCGGGACCCAAGAGACCCAGTACTTC
CASSRGTSGTQETQYF
>TRBV7-8|TRBJ1-6|many|.
TGTGCCAGCAGCTTAGCTCCCGGGGGGTCGGCTAATTCACCCCTCCACTTT
CASSLAPGGSANSPLHF
>TRBV7-8|TRBJ1-5|.|TRBD1
TGTGCCAGCAGCTTAGCCCGACAGGGGATCAATCAGCCCCAGCATTTT
CASSLARQGINQPQHF
>TRBV4-2|TRBJ2-4|few|.
TGTGCCAGCAGCAGACAGTTAGCCAAAAACATTCAGTACTTC
CASSRQLAKNIQYF
>TRBV7-2|TRBJ2-1|.|.
TGTGCCAGCAGCTTGGGGGGGCTTCACAATGAGCAGTTCTTC
CASSLGGLHNEQFF
>TRBV19|TRBJ1-5|.|.
TGTGCCAGTAGTACCCAGGGGCATCTCTCTCAGCCCCAGCATTTT
CASSTQGHLSQPQHF
>TRBV5-1|TRBJ1-2|few|TRBD1
TGCGCCAGCAGCTTGCGGAGGGACAGGGCCAACTATGGCTACACCTTC
CASSLRRDRANYGYTF
>TRBV7-9|TRBJ2-7|.|.
TGTGCCAGCAGCTCATCCGGGCCGGGGCAGTACTTC
CASSSSGPGQYF
>TRBV7-2|TRBJ2-2|.|TRBD2
TGTGCCAGCAGCCTAAATATGGGAGGGCCCGGCGGGGAGCTGTTTTTT
CASSLNMGGPGGELFF
>TRBV6-1|TRBJ2-7|many|TRBD1
TGTGCCAGCAGTGAAGACAGGGGGCGCTTCTACGAGCAGTACTTC
CASSEDRGRFYEQYF
>TRBV28|TRBJ2-7|.|.
TGTGCCAGCAGTTCCCGGACTGTTCCGTCCTACGAGCAGTACTTC
CASSSRTVPSYEQYF